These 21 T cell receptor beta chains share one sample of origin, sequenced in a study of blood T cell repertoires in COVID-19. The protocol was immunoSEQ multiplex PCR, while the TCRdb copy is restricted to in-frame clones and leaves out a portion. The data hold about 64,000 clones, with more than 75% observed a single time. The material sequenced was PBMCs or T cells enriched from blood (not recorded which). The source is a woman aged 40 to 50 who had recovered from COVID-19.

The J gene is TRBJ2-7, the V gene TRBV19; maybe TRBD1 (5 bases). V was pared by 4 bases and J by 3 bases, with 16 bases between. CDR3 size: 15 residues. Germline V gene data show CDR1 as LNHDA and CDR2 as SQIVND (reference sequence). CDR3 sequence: CASSKGQWGGYEQYF. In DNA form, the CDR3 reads TGTGCCAGTAGTAAGGGGCAGTGGGGTGGCTACGAGCAGTACTTC.

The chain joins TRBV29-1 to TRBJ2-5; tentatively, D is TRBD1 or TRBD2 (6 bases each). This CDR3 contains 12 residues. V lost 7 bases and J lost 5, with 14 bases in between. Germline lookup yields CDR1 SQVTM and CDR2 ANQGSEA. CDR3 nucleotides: TGCAGCGGGGGGGCGGTCCAGGAGACCCAGTACTTC. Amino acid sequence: CSGGAVQETQYF.

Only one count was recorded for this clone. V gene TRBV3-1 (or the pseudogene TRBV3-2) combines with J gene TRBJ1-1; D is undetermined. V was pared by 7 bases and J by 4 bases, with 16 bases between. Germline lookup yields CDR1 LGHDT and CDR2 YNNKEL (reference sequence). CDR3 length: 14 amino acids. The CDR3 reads CASNRGGLGTEAFF. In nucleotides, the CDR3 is TGTGCCAGCAACCGAGGAGGGCTGGGCACTGAAGCTTTCTTT.

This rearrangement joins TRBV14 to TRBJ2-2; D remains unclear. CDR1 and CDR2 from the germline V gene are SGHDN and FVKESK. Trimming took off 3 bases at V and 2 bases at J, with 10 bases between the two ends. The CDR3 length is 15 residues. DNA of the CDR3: TGTGCCAGCAGCCAGGAAATAGCTAACACCGGGGAGCTGTTTTTT. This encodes CASSQEIANTGELFF.

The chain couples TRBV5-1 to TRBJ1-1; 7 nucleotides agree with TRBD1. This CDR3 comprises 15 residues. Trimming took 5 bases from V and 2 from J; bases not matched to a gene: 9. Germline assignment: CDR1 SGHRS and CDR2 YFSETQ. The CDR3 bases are TGCGCCAGCAGATTGCTAGACAGGGATAACACTGAAGCTTTCTTT. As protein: CASRLLDRDNTEAFF.

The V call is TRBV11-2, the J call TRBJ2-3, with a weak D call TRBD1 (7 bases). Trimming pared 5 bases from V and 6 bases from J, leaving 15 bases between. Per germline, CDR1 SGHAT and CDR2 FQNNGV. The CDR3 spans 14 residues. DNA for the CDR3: TGTGCCAGCAGCCGCGGGACAGCCGTCGATACGCAGTATTTT. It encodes CASSRGTAVDTQYF.

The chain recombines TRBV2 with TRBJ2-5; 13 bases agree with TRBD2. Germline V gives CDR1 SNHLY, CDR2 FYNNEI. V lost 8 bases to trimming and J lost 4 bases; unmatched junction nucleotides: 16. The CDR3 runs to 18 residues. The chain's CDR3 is CASGSLLAGGSSAETQYF. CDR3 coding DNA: TGTGCCAGCGGGTCCTTACTAGCGGGGGGGTCTTCGGCAGAGACCCAGTACTTC.

CDR3: CASSFLAEGITDTQYF. For the CDR3, the DNA is TGTGCCAGCAGCTTTCTAGCGGAAGGGATCACAGATACGCAGTATTTT. The genes are TRBV13 and TRBJ2-3, with 7 bases lining up with TRBD2. CDR3 length: 16 amino acids. From germline, CDR1 is PRHDT and CDR2 FYEKMQ (reference sequence). The junction had 8 bases not matched to a gene; V was cut back by 3 bases and J by 2 bases.

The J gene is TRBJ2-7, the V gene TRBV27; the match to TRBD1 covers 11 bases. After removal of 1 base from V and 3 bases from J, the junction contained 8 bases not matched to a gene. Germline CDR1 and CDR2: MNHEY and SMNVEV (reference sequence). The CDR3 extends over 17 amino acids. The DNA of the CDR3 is TGTGCCAGCAGTTTATATAGTTTGGGACAGGGGGACTACGAGCAGTACTTC. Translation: CASSLYSLGQGDYEQYF.

CDR3: CASSWGQHYQETQYF. The CDR3 nucleotides are TGTGCCAGCAGTTGGGGACAGCACTACCAAGAGACCCAGTACTTC. The chain links TRBV6-5 to TRBJ2-5; 7 bases agree with TRBD1. The CDR3 contains 15 residues. Germline assignment: CDR1 MNHEY and CDR2 SVGAGI. With V trimmed by 4 bases and J by 0 bases, 5 bases remained unmatched.

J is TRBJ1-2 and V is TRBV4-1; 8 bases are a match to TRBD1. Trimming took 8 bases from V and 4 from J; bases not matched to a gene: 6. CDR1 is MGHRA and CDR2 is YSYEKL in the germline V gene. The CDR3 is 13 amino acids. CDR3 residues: CASSDRALYGYTF. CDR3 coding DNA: TGCGCCAGCTCGGACAGGGCACTCTATGGCTACACCTTC.

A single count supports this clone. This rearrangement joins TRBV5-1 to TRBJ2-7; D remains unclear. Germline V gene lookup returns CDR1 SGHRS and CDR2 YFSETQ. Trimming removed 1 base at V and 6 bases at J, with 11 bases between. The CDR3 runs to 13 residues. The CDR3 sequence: CASSLYVSGEQYF. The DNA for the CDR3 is TGCGCCAGCAGCTTGTACGTCTCGGGCGAGCAGTACTTC.

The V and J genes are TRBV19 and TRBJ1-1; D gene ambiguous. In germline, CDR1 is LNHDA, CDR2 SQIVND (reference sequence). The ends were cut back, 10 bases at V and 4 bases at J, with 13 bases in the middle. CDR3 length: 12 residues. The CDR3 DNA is TGTGCCACCCGACCCGGGAGCACTGAAGCTTTCTTT. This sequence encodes CATRPGSTEAFF. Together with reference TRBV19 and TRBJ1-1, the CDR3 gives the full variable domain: DGGITQSPKYLFRKEGQNVTLSCEQNLNHDAMYWYRQDPGQGLRLIYYSQIVNDFQKGDIAEGYSVSREKKESFPLTVTSAQKNPTAFYLCATRPGSTEAFFGQGTRLTVV.

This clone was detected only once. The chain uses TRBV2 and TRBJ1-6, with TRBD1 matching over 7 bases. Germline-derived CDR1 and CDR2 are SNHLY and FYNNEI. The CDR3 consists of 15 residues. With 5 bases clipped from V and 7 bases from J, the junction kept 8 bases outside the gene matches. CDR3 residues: CASSSPGTENSPLHF. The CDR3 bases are TGTGCCAGCAGTTCCCCGGGGACAGAAAATTCACCCCTCCACTTT.

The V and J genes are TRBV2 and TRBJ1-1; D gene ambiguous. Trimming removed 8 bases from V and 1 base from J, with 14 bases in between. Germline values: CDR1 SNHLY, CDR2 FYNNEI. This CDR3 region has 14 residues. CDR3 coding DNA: TGTGCCAGCGCTAGCTCGTCACAGAACACTGAAGCTTTCTTT. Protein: CASASSSQNTEAFF.

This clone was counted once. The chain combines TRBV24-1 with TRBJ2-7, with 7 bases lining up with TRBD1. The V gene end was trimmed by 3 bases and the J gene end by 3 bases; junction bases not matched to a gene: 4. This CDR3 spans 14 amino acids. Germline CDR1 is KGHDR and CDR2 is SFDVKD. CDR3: CATSDTGQDYEQYF. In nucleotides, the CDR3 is TGTGCCACCAGTGATACCGGACAGGACTACGAGCAGTACTTC.

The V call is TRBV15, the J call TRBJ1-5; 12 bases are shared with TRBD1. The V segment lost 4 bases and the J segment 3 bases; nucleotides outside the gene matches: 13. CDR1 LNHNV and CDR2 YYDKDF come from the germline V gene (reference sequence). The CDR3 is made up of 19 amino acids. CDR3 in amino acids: CATSTLAGQGAFDNQPQHF. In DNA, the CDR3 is TGTGCCACCAGCACCCTAGCGGGACAGGGGGCGTTTGACAATCAGCCCCAGCATTTT.

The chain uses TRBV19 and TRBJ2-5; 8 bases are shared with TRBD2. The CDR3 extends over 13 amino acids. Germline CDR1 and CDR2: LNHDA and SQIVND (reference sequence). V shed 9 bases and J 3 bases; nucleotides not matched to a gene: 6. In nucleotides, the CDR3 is TGTGCCAGCCGACCCGGGGGGGAAGAGACCCAGTACTTC. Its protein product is CASRPGGEETQYF. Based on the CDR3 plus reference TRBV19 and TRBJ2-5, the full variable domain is DGGITQSPKYLFRKEGQNVTLSCEQNLNHDAMYWYRQDPGQGLRLIYYSQIVNDFQKGDIAEGYSVSREKKESFPLTVTSAQKNPTAFYLCASRPGGEETQYFGPGTRLLVL.

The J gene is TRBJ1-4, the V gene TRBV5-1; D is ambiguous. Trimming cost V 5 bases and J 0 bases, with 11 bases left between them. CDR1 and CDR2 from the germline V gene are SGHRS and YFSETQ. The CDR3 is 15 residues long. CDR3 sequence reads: CASRGGLATNEKLFF. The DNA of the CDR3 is TGCGCCAGCAGAGGAGGCTTGGCAACTAATGAAAAACTGTTTTTT.

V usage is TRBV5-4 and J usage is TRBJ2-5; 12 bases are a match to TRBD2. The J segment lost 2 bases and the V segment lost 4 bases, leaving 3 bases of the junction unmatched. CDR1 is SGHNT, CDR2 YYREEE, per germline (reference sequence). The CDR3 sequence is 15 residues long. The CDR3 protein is CASSPSGGAQETQYF. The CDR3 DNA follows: TGTGCCAGCAGCCCTAGCGGGGGGGCACAAGAGACCCAGTACTTC. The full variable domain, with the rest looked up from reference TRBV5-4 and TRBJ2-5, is ETGVTQSPTHLIKTRGQQVTLRCSSQSGHNTVSWYQQALGQGPQFIFQYYREEENGRGNFPPRFSGLQFPNYSSELNVNALELDDSALYLCASSPSGGAQETQYFGPGTRLLVL.

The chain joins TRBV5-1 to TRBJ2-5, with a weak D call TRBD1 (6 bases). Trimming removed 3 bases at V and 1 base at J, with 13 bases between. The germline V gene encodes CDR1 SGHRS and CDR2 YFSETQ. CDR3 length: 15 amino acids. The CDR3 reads CASSSLQGPQETQYF. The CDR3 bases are TGCGCCAGCAGCTCCCTACAGGGCCCCCAAGAGACCCAGTACTTC.